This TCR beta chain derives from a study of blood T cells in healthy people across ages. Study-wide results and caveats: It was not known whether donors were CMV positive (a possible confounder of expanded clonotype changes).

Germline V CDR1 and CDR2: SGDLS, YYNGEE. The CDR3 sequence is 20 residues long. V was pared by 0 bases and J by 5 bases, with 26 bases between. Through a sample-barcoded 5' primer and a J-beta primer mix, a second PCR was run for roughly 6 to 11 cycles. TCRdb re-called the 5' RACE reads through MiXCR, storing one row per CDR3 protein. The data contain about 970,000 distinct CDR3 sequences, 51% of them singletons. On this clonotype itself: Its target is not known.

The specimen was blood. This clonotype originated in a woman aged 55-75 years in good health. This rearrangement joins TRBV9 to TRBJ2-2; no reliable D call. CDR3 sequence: CASSVGRATRRPARTGELFF. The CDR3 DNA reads TGTGCCAGCAGCGTAGGTAGGGCAACACGTAGGCCAGCGAGGACCGGGGAGCTGTTTTTT.